These 11 T cell receptor beta chains originate from one sample sequenced in a study of T cells expressing NK-cell markers (dated by TCRdb to about 2020). The method was 5' RACE. The instrument given in TCRdb is Illumina HiSeq 2000. TCRdb reprocessed the sequencing reads and holds a single record per CDR3 protein sequence, with no DNA. This sample's listing comprises 150,000 to 180,000 distinct CDR3 sequences. Roughly a third of the sample lies in the top ten. What was sequenced was blood T cells: a sorted CD56 or NKG2C T cell subset, CD4+ or CD8+ T cells, or bulk PBMC T cells (not recorded which). These receptors were collected from a woman aged 50 to 60 in good health. Donor details come from another sample of the same person, matched by shared clones.

The genes are TRBV7-9 and TRBJ2-7; with no DNA, the TCRdb D assignment of TRBD1 cannot be verified. The CDR3 sequence is 15 residues long. Germline V gene data show CDR1 as SEHNR and CDR2 as FQNEAQ (reference sequence). This CDR3 is CASSSTGTGTYEQYF.

The V call is TRBV19, the J call TRBJ2-7; checking the TCRdb D call of TRBD2 is not possible without DNA. The CDR3 has 13 amino acids. Germline V lookup: CDR1 LNHDA, CDR2 SQIVND (reference sequence). Here the CDR3 reads CASSILLRDEQYF.

The chain recombines TRBV10-1 with TRBJ1-1; without DNA, the TCRdb call of TRBD1 cannot be checked. Looked up from germline, CDR1 is WNHNN and CDR2 is SYGVQD (reference sequence). This CDR3 spans 16 amino acids. The CDR3 protein is CASSESLWGVGTEAFF.

This rearrangement joins TRBV20-1 to TRBJ2-1; TCRdb selects TRBD2, and the lack of DNA leaves this call unchecked. The CDR3 length is 13 residues. CDR1 is DFQATT, CDR2 SNEGSKA, per germline (reference sequence). The CDR3: CSGGLAALNEQFF.

This clonotype registers medium-sized by frequency. The chain carries TRBV19 and TRBJ2-1; TCRdb indicates TRBD2, and absent DNA this call remains unverified. CDR3 size: 19 residues. CDR1 and CDR2 (germline): LNHDA, SQIVND (reference sequence). CDR3: CASRGGGPLIGDSYNEQFF.

The gene calls are TRBV4-1 and TRBJ2-7. The CDR3 is made up of 13 amino acids. Germline loops: CDR1 MGHRA, CDR2 YSYEKL. Here the CDR3 reads CASSQVGTYEQYF.

The chain joins TRBV6-5 to TRBJ2-2; TCRdb indicates TRBD1, and absent DNA this call remains unverified. This CDR3 region has 13 residues. Germline CDR1 and CDR2: MNHEY and SVGAGI. This CDR3 reads CASGRGDTGELFF.

J is TRBJ2-7 and V is TRBV27; TCRdb indicates TRBD2, and absent DNA this call remains unverified. Germline-derived CDR1 and CDR2 are MNHEY and SMNVEV (reference sequence). CDR3 length equals 15 residues. CDR3 sequence reads: CASSLAAFSPYEQYF.

The chain uses TRBV20-1 and TRBJ2-3. The CDR3 sequence is 15 residues long. Per germline, CDR1 DFQATT and CDR2 SNEGSKA (reference sequence). CDR3 in amino acids: CSAPRPGGGTDTQYF.

The chain joins TRBV6-1 to TRBJ1-1; TCRdb's D call of TRBD1 is untestable without DNA. The CDR3 runs 16 residues. Per the germline V gene, CDR1 is MNHNS and CDR2 is SASEGT. The CDR3 loop is CASSEARYREDTEAFF.

CDR3: CASSLTTRLEAFF. The rearrangement uses TRBV5-4 and TRBJ1-1. The CDR3 runs to 13 residues. Germline V gene data show CDR1 as SGHNT and CDR2 as YYREEE (reference sequence).